The T cell receptor (beta chain) described here comes from a study of molecular identifiers for immune sequencing clone quantification (dated by TCRdb to about 2018). About the study as a whole: For a replicate experiment, RNA from around 20,000 or 100,000 naive CD8 T cells was divided into five aliquots, of which four were sequenced. This methods study used CD8 T cells to benchmark TCR RNA copy counting and molecular-identifier clustering-based TCR repertoire sequencing (MIDCIRS). General study outcomes and caveats: Modeling indicated about 3 TCR RNA copies recovered per cell, compared with about 10 by digital PCR, which implies a capture efficiency of 25% to 35%. The sizes of highly expanded clones could end up underestimated when identical TCR molecules share a barcode. Naive libraries contained spiked-in Jurkat TCR RNA (approximately 10 copies' worth), which is not part of the donor repertoire. In CMV-specific effector cells, over 99% of molecules were held by clones above 20 RNA copies, whereas under 1% of molecules were held by such clones in naive cells. Even against a background of one million naive CD8 T cells, spiked-in Jurkat TCR RNA amounting to a single cell's worth was reported to be detectable. When barcode sub-clustering was left out, chimeric consensus sequences inflated TCR diversity, with chimeras reaching as high as 47%.

The CDR3 holds 15 amino acids from the cysteine to the phenylalanine. CDR3 DNA only is kept here, 45 bases in frame from base 1. As encoded in the germline V gene (reference sequence), CDR1 is MNHEY while CDR2 is SMNVEV. Preparation of the library involved PCR. The sequencer listed for this sample is NextSeq 500. Bulk TCR libraries were prepared as previously described, using TCR primers listed in Table S5. The Qiagen AllPrep DNA/RNA kit was used to purify total RNA. Reads from multiple sequencing runs of the same library were pooled before analysis. Processing in the source paper ran as follows. Only reads with exact TCR constant sequence were kept, trimmed to 150 nt, and grouped by their 12-nt molecular barcodes. Reads within each barcode group were sub-clustered using a 15% Levenshtein threshold, and quality-weighted consensus sequences were constructed for each RNA molecule. Non-functional sequences were filtered out, along with any lower-count sequence sitting one edit away from another sequence. Based on fitting two negative binomial distributions, any barcode sub-cluster with under 20% of the maximum read count was discarded. TCRdb took the public reads, trimmed them with fastp at Q25, ran MiXCR for clone calling and kept in-frame beta chains. Every distinct CDR3 protein forms one entry, paired with its most common genes and DNA. These V and J calls rely on TCRdb rather than the paper's analysis. The sample has some 320,000 distinct CDR3 sequences on record, roughly 23% of them singletons. Clones ranked in the top ten supply 0.65% to 0.75% of the sample.

Libraries of naive CD8 T cells were built from around 18,000 to 910,000 sorted cells, with 10%, 30% or 50% of the purified RNA used. On a BD FACSAria II, naive CD8 T cells were FACS-sorted as CD8+CD4-CCR7+CD45RA+ and collected into RLT Plus buffer. Detection sensitivity was tested by spiking Jurkat RNA equal to some 11 TCR copies' worth into samples containing about 18,000-1,000,000 naive CD8 T cells. Enrichment of CD8 T cells was performed with RosetteSep CD8+ T Cell Enrichment Cocktail and Ficoll-Paque, after which ACK red cell lysis was carried out. On this clonotype: The antigen it recognizes is unknown. Mismatch with germline at one junction end may stem from a read error.

Material: naive CD8+ T cells from blood, with Jurkat cell RNA spiked in. Read against the paper, the sample's cell subset or site label means: FACS-sorted CD8+CD4-CCR7+CD45RA+ naive T cells. The chain links TRBV27 with TRBJ2-7, with TRBD2 as a weak D call on 5 bases. The clonotype comes from a human donor in good health. Some libraries in this study had Jurkat cell RNA spiked in. The DNA sequence follows: TGTGCCAGCAGTTTATCCGGGCCAGGTGACTACGCGCAGTACTTC. It specifies CASSLSGPGDYAQYF.